These 22 T cell receptor beta chains were sequenced from one sample in a study of CD8+CD57+ T cells in acquired aplastic anemia. Genomic DNA, the template, was used for profiling of the TCR beta VDJ and CDR3. TCRdb passed the reads through MiXCR, listing each CDR3 protein once. The table has approximately 170,000 distinct CDR3 sequences, 55% to 75% seen once. The material sequenced was sorted CD4+, CD8+, or CD8+CD57+ T cells (not recorded which) from PBMCs. All receptors derive from a human donor in good health.

The genes are TRBV5-1 and TRBJ1-1; no clear D gene. V was shortened by 1 base and J by 1 base, with 11 bases between the two germline ends. CDR3 length: 15 residues. Germline V gene data show CDR1 as SGHRS and CDR2 as YFSETQ. Written as DNA, the CDR3 is TGCGCCAGCAGCTTGACGGAGAGGCCGAACACTGAAGCTTTCTTT. Amino acid sequence: CASSLTERPNTEAFF.

The chain couples TRBV7-8 to TRBJ2-7; D unclear. Trimming took 6 bases from V and 4 from J, leaving 13 bases between them. This CDR3 has 13 amino acids. Germline V CDR1 and CDR2: SGHVS, FQNEAQ. For the CDR3, the DNA is TGTGCCAGCAGTTCCCCTGGTCATTACGAGCAGTACTTC. This encodes CASSSPGHYEQYF.

V usage is TRBV19 and J usage is TRBJ1-5; no clear D. V was trimmed by 5 bases and J by 5 bases, leaving 7 bases between them. The V gene's germline CDR1 is LNHDA and CDR2 SQIVND (reference sequence). This CDR3 is built from 12 residues. Here the CDR3 DNA reads TGTGCCAGTAGTTCCGAACATCAGCCCCAGCATTTT. Its translation: CASSSEHQPQHF.

This clonotype has a count of ten or more. V usage is TRBV10-3 and J usage is TRBJ2-7, with 10 bases matching TRBD1. The V gene's germline CDR1 is ENHRY and CDR2 SYGVKD. V trimming: 4 bases; J trimming: 6 bases; junction bases outside the gene matches: 6. The CDR3 has 14 amino acids. Written as DNA, the CDR3 is TGTGCCATCAGTGTGGAGGGACAGGGGTCCGAGCAGTACTTC. As protein: CAISVEGQGSEQYF.

This sequence joins TRBV15 and TRBJ2-2; D is unresolved. Per germline, CDR1 LNHNV and CDR2 YYDKDF (reference sequence). The CDR3 runs 17 residues. The V end was cut by 1 base, the J end by 0 bases, with 12 bases between. The CDR3 bases are TGTGCCACCAGCAGAGTTGTCGGAACAGCGAACACCGGGGAGCTGTTTTTT. Encoded protein: CATSRVVGTANTGELFF.

This clonotype was counted many times. The chain employs TRBV9 and TRBJ2-1; D call uncertain. The CDR3 runs to 15 residues. Per the germline V gene, CDR1 is SGDLS and CDR2 is YYNGEE. V was cut by 0 bases and J by 3 bases, with 10 bases left in between. The CDR3 sequence is CASSVGGSHYNEQFF. In DNA, the CDR3 is TGTGCCAGCAGCGTAGGTGGTAGCCACTACAATGAGCAGTTCTTC. Complete variable domain (other parts from reference TRBV9 and TRBJ2-1): DSGVTQTPKHLITATGQRVTLRCSPRSGDLSVYWYQQSLDQGLQFLIQYYNGEERAKGNILERFSAQQFPDLHSELNLSSLELGDSALYFCASSVGGSHYNEQFFGPGTRLTVL.

The chain joins TRBV15 to TRBJ1-6; the D is unclear. V shed 3 bases and J shed 7 bases, with 7 bases lying between them. This CDR3 comprises 13 residues. The germline V gene encodes CDR1 LNHNV and CDR2 YYDKDF (reference sequence). Written as DNA, the CDR3 is TGTGCCACCAGCAGGGGGAGAAATTCACCCCTCCACTTT. It translates to CATSRGRNSPLHF.

V gene TRBV2 combines with J gene TRBJ1-2; 7 nucleotides align to TRBD1. In germline, CDR1 is SNHLY, CDR2 FYNNEI. This CDR3 has 14 residues. V lost 1 base and J lost 3; bases outside the gene matches: 2. Here the CDR3 DNA reads TGTGCCAGCAGTGAAGACAGGGGAGACTATGGCTACACCTTC. Translated, it gives CASSEDRGDYGYTF.

V gene TRBV11-2 combines with J gene TRBJ2-4, with a weak D call TRBD2 (5 bases). This CDR3 has 14 amino acids. V lost 5 bases, J lost 6 bases, and 14 bases lay in between. CDR1 and CDR2 from the germline V gene are SGHAT and FQNNGV. CDR3 protein: CASSQSLAGNIQYF. CDR3 coding DNA: TGTGCCAGCAGCCAGTCCCTAGCTGGAAACATTCAGTACTTC.

The chain combines TRBV24-1 with TRBJ2-1, with D unclear. This CDR3 region has 14 residues. V was pared by 10 bases and J by 1 base, with 13 bases between. Germline CDR1 and CDR2: KGHDR and SFDVKD. The CDR3 nucleotides read TGTGCCACGTCTCGAGGTGGTTCCTACAATGAGCAGTTCTTC. Protein: CATSRGGSYNEQFF.

In this sample, this clonotype turned up once. The gene calls are TRBV14 and TRBJ1-6; TRBD1 agrees at 10 bases. The CDR3 length is 16 residues. J was trimmed by 14 bases and V by 4 bases; bases with no gene match: 14. Germline values: CDR1 SGHDN, CDR2 FVKESK. CDR3 in amino acids: CASSPRPGTGDQALHF. The CDR3 DNA is TGTGCCAGCAGCCCCCGGCCGGGGACAGGGGATCAGGCCCTCCACTTT. Using reference TRBV14 and TRBJ1-6 for the parts outside the CDR3, the full variable domain is EAGVTQFPSHSVIEKGQTVTLRCDPISGHDNLYWYRRVMGKEIKFLLHFVKESKQDESGMPNNRFLAERTGGTYSTLKVQPAELEDSGVYFCASSPRPGTGDQALHFGNGTRLTVT.

This clonotype was seen once. This chain joins TRBV10-3 and TRBJ1-1, with 7 bases identical to TRBD1. Germline V CDR1 and CDR2: ENHRY, SYGVKD. This CDR3 has 15 amino acids. V dropped 7 bases and J dropped 1; count of bases not matched to a gene: 9. The CDR3 here is CAITRQGVENTEAFF. CDR3 nucleotide sequence: TGTGCCATCACCAGACAGGGCGTCGAGAACACTGAAGCTTTCTTT.

In its sample, this clonotype was seen many times. This chain joins TRBV10-2 and TRBJ2-5, with TRBD1 matching over 10 bases. This CDR3 has 16 residues. V dropped 6 bases and J dropped 0; count of bases not matched to a gene: 7. CDR1 is WSHSY and CDR2 is SAAADI in the germline V gene. The CDR3 spells CASSRTGGGYQETQYF. The CDR3 DNA is TGCGCCAGCAGCCGGACAGGGGGGGGGTACCAAGAGACCCAGTACTTC.

The chain has TRBV7-2 and TRBJ1-1; 11 nucleotides agree with TRBD1. V gave up 5 bases and J gave up 5 bases; unmatched junction bases: 10. Per the germline V gene, CDR1 is SGHTA and CDR2 is FQGNSA. CDR3 length: 16 amino acids. This CDR3 is CASSVSPGTGGTEAFF. The CDR3, as DNA: TGTGCCAGCAGCGTAAGCCCGGGGACAGGGGGAACTGAAGCTTTCTTT. Full variable domain (rest looked up from reference TRBV7-2 and TRBJ1-1): GAGVSQSPSNKVTEKGKDVELRCDPISGHTALYWYRQSLGQGLEFLIYFQGNSAPDKSGLPSDRFSAERTGGSVSTLTIQRTQQEDSAVYLCASSVSPGTGGTEAFFGQGTRLTVV.

This clonotype was picked up many times. The V and J genes are TRBV20-1 and TRBJ1-2, with a tentative D call TRBD1 (6 bases). The germline gives CDR1 DFQATT, CDR2 SNEGSKA (reference sequence). The CDR3 has 13 residues. The V end lost 2 bases, the J end lost 3 bases, and 10 bases lay between the germline ends. The CDR3 coding sequence is TGCAGTGCTAGATGGGGGGCGGACTATGGCTACACCTTC. The encoded protein is CSARWGADYGYTF.

The chain's CDR3 is CASSFNQGLMDGYTF. CDR3 nucleotides: TGCGCCAGCAGCTTCAACCAGGGGCTCATGGACGGCTACACCTTC. The gene calls are TRBV5-1 and TRBJ1-2; D might be TRBD1 (6 bases). CDR1 SGHRS and CDR2 YFSETQ come from the germline V gene. There are 15 residues in the CDR3. Deletions cut 2 bases from V and 8 bases from J, with 19 bases between.

This clonotype has a count of ten or more. CDR3 in DNA: TGTGCCACCAGTGACAACTCCTTCACAGATACGCAGTATTTT. Amino acids: CATSDNSFTDTQYF. V usage is TRBV24-1 and J usage is TRBJ2-3, with D uncertain. The ends were cut back, 4 bases at V and 2 bases at J, with 9 bases in the middle. CDR1 is KGHDR and CDR2 is SFDVKD in the germline V gene. The CDR3 sequence is 14 residues long.

This clonotype has a count of ten or more. The genes are TRBV5-6 and TRBJ1-1; D possibly corresponds to TRBD1 (6 bases). The germline V and J ends were trimmed by 4 bases and 1 base, with 11 bases remaining between them. The CDR3 sequence is 14 residues long. The germline gives CDR1 SGHDT, CDR2 YYEEEE. The CDR3, as DNA: TGTGCCAGCAGCCCGAGGACAGAGAACACTGAAGCTTTCTTT. Protein product: CASSPRTENTEAFF. The full variable domain, rest sourced from reference TRBV5-6 and TRBJ1-1, is DAGVTQSPTHLIKTRGQQVTLRCSPKSGHDTVSWYQQALGQGPQFIFQYYEEEERQRGNFPDRFSGHQFPNYSSELNVNALLLGDSALYLCASSPRTENTEAFFGQGTRLTVV.

The chain combines TRBV19 with TRBJ1-5; tentatively, D is TRBD1 (5 bases). This CDR3 has 15 residues. The germline CDR1 and CDR2 sequences are LNHDA and SQIVND (reference sequence). V was trimmed by 3 bases and J by 0 bases, leaving 9 bases between them. The CDR3, as DNA: TGTGCCAGTAGTATCGGGACGGTTAGCAATCAGCCCCAGCATTTT. It is translated as CASSIGTVSNQPQHF.

The J gene is TRBJ2-7, the V gene TRBV20-1; 11 bases are shared with TRBD2. V lost 6 bases, J lost 0 bases, and 4 bases stayed unmatched. The CDR3 has 14 residues. In germline, CDR1 is DFQATT, CDR2 SNEGSKA (reference sequence). For the CDR3, the DNA is TGCAGTGCGACTACTAGCGGGAGCTCCTACGAGCAGTACTTC. Protein: CSATTSGSSYEQYF.

The genes are TRBV6-5 and TRBJ2-1, with 10 bases fitting TRBD1. The CDR3 totals 16 residues. The junction had 9 bases not matched to a gene; V was cut back by 6 bases and J by 4 bases. Germline CDR1 reads MNHEY; CDR2 reads SVGAGI. CDR3 nucleotide sequence: TGTGCCAGCAGCCCTCCGGGGACAGGGGAGTACAATGAGCAGTTCTTC. It yields the protein CASSPPGTGEYNEQFF.

The V gene is TRBV9, the J gene TRBJ2-5; D might be TRBD2 (5 bases). The germline gives CDR1 SGDLS, CDR2 YYNGEE. The length of the CDR3 is 15 residues. Trimming shortened V by 2 bases and J by 9 bases, and 20 bases separated the two germline ends. CDR3 nucleotide sequence: TGTGCCAGCAGCGTCTCGAGCCGGGGTTGGGAGTCCCAGTACTTC. Its protein product is CASSVSSRGWESQYF.